Below, 16 T cell receptor beta chains from the same sample are listed, as sequenced in a study of shared clonotypes between healthy human individuals. Using immunoSEQ multiplex PCR, the repertoire was profiled, and TCRdb retains in-frame clones only, with some absent. The sample records about 490,000 clones, around 78% being singletons. Sequenced input: PBMCs. The receptors originated from a middle-aged woman in good health. Some clones in this sample may be carry-over from other donors' samples.

The chain combines TRBV21-1 with TRBJ1-5. TRBV21-1 has pseudogene status. The CDR3 sequence is 14 residues long. CDR3 sequence reads: CASSYRTDDQPQHF. CDR3 DNA: TGTGCCAGCAGCTACCGGACGGACGATCAGCCCCAGCATTTT.

The rearrangement joins TRBV2 to TRBJ2-6; D unclear. Trimming removed 3 bases from V and 0 bases from J, with 15 bases in between. The CDR3 contains 18 residues. Germline CDR1 SNHLY, CDR2 FYNNEI. The CDR3 loop reads CASSDLRLGNSGANVLTF. CDR3 coding DNA: TGTGCCAGCAGTGACCTAAGGCTGGGGAACTCTGGGGCCAACGTCCTGACTTTC.

The rearrangement joins TRBV21-1 to TRBJ2-2; TRBD2 is the table's D call, not checked against the DNA. TRBV21-1 is annotated as a pseudogene. The CDR3 extends over 17 amino acids. This CDR3 is CASSNLPPLARTGELFF. DNA for the CDR3: TGTGCCAGCAGCAATTTACCCCCCCTAGCGCGAACCGGGGAGCTGTTTTTT.

Notes on this clone: Other DNA sequences in this sample translate to the same CDR3. This sequence joins TRBV7-2 and TRBJ2-3, with a tentative D call TRBD1 (5 bases). The germline V gene encodes CDR1 SGHTA and CDR2 FQGNSA. V lost 4 bases and J 1 base, leaving 6 bases between the germline ends. The CDR3 runs 13 residues. The CDR3 nucleotides are TGTGCCAGCAGCTGGGGCGGCACAGATACGCAGTATTTT. Protein product: CASSWGGTDTQYF. The variable domain in full, with the rest retrieved from reference TRBV7-2 and TRBJ2-3, is GAGVSQSPSNKVTEKGKDVELRCDPISGHTALYWYRQSLGQGLEFLIYFQGNSAPDKSGLPSDRFSAERTGGSVSTLTIQRTQQEDSAVYLCASSWGGTDTQYFGPGTRLTVL.

The rearrangement uses TRBV5-3 and TRBJ2-1, with D tentatively TRBD2 (5 bases). TRBV5-3 is labeled an ORF, and its function is uncertain. Trimming cost V 4 bases and J 3 bases, with 11 bases left between them. The CDR3 is made up of 14 amino acids. The CDR3, as DNA: TGTGCCAGAAGCGGGGAAGAGGGCTACAATGAGCAGTTCTTC. It is translated as CARSGEEGYNEQFF.

As concerns this clone: A far larger clone is one base from this, pointing to a likely read error. This chain connects TRBV30 to TRBJ1-1; D call uncertain. Germline V gives CDR1 GTSNPN, CDR2 SVGIG (reference sequence). The CDR3 consists of 17 residues. Trimming took 3 bases from V and 4 from J, leaving 24 bases between them. The CDR3 loop is CAWSASLASTLGTEAFF. Written as DNA, the CDR3 is TGTGCCTGGAGCGCCAGTCTTGCCTCAACCTTGGGCACTGAAGCTTTCTTT.

The genes are TRBV19 and TRBJ2-7, with no clear D. CDR3 length equals 14 residues. Germline CDR1 LNHDA, CDR2 SQIVND (reference sequence). V gave up 4 bases and J gave up 3 bases, with 13 bases separating them. As DNA, the CDR3 is TGTGCCAGTAGTACGGCCTCGACCGGCTACGAGCAGTACTTC. It yields the protein CASSTASTGYEQYF. Full variable domain (remainder filled in from reference TRBV19 and TRBJ2-7): DGGITQSPKYLFRKEGQNVTLSCEQNLNHDAMYWYRQDPGQGLRLIYYSQIVNDFQKGDIAEGYSVSREKKESFPLTVTSAQKNPTAFYLCASSTASTGYEQYFGPGTRLTVT.

The rearrangement joins TRBV2 to TRBJ2-5; tentative D call: TRBD1 (5 bases). The CDR3 is 16 residues long. Germline CDR1 is SNHLY and CDR2 is FYNNEI. Trimming stripped 3 bases from V and 0 bases from J, with 14 bases between. CDR3 in amino acids: CASSEGRRTYQETQYF. The CDR3 DNA sequence: TGTGCCAGCAGTGAGGGGCGACGGACCTACCAAGAGACCCAGTACTTC.

The chain has TRBV27 and TRBJ2-7; D may be TRBD1 (6 bases). This CDR3 comprises 13 residues. The V gene's germline CDR1 is MNHEY and CDR2 SMNVEV (reference sequence). V was clipped by 8 bases and J by 1 base, with 12 bases between them. CDR3 sequence reads: CASQLGQSYEQYF. CDR3 in DNA: TGTGCCAGCCAGCTCGGACAGTCCTACGAGCAGTACTTC.

The V and J genes are TRBV9 and TRBJ2-3; D perhaps matches TRBD1 (6 bases). The CDR3 runs 16 residues. Trimming cost V 4 bases and J 2 bases, with 17 bases left between them. Germline values: CDR1 SGDLS, CDR2 YYNGEE. The CDR3 protein is CASSFTIGQLTDTQYF. CDR3 DNA: TGTGCCAGCAGCTTTACCATCGGACAGCTCACAGATACGCAGTATTTT.

CDR3 sequence: CAWSDRRYGYTF. CDR3 sequence (DNA): TGTGCCTGGTCGGACAGGCGCTATGGCTACACCTTC. The chain links TRBV30 to TRBJ1-2; 7 bases line up with TRBD1. The junction had 4 bases not matched to a gene; V was cut back by 5 bases and J by 4 bases. The CDR3 sequence is 12 residues long. CDR1 is GTSNPN and CDR2 is SVGIG in the germline V gene (reference sequence). Using reference TRBV30 and TRBJ1-2 for the parts outside the CDR3, the full variable domain is SQTIHQWPATLVQPVGSPLSLECTVEGTSNPNLYWYRQAAGRGLQLLFYSVGIGQISSEVPQNLSASRPQDRQFILSSKKLLLSDSGFYLCAWSDRRYGYTFGSGTRLTVV.

The chain is built from TRBV30 and TRBJ2-3, with TRBD1 matching 9 bases. The junction had 8 bases not matched to a gene; V was cut back by 0 bases and J by 4 bases. The CDR3 totals 16 residues. Germline CDR1 and CDR2: GTSNPN and SVGIG (reference sequence). The CDR3 sequence is CAWSVVSGQGPDTQYF. CDR3 sequence (DNA): TGTGCCTGGAGTGTAGTATCGGGACAGGGTCCAGATACGCAGTATTTT. Full variable domain (remainder filled in from reference TRBV30 and TRBJ2-3): SQTIHQWPATLVQPVGSPLSLECTVEGTSNPNLYWYRQAAGRGLQLLFYSVGIGQISSEVPQNLSASRPQDRQFILSSKKLLLSDSGFYLCAWSVVSGQGPDTQYFGPGTRLTVL.

V usage is TRBV28 and J usage is TRBJ1-5, with TRBD1 matching 7 bases. Trimming removed 5 bases from V and 6 bases from J; junction bases left unmatched: 16. This CDR3 is built from 17 residues. Germline V gene data show CDR1 as MDHEN and CDR2 as SYDVKM. The CDR3 sequence is CASSLMSSDRLGQPQHF. The CDR3 DNA sequence: TGTGCCAGCAGTCTAATGAGTTCGGACAGGTTGGGTCAGCCCCAGCATTTT.

CDR3 sequence: CASSNSGSSYNEQFF. In DNA, the CDR3 is TGTGCCAGCAGCAATAGCGGGAGCTCCTACAATGAGCAGTTCTTC. J is TRBJ2-1 and V is TRBV5-5; 9 bases line up with TRBD2. The CDR3 has 15 amino acids. Germline V lookup: CDR1 SGHKS, CDR2 YYEKEE (reference sequence). V lost 4 bases and J lost 0; bases outside the gene matches: 2.

The chain joins TRBV11-2 to TRBJ1-1; D may be TRBD1 (6 bases). V shed 2 bases and J shed 0 bases, with 22 bases lying between them. The CDR3 is 19 residues long. CDR1 is SGHAT, CDR2 FQNNGV, per germline. The DNA of the CDR3 is TGTGCCAGCAGCTTAATAATTTCTGGGGCAGGGGTAGTGAACACTGAAGCTTTCTTT. It translates to CASSLIISGAGVVNTEAFF.

This clone was seen repeatedly, ten times or more. V usage is TRBV6-1 and J usage is TRBJ2-7, with D possibly being TRBD1 (6 bases). Between the trimmed V and J ends, which lost 6 bases and 7 bases, there was a span of 13 bases. The CDR3 sequence is 12 residues long. CDR1 is MNHNS and CDR2 is SASEGT in the germline V gene. The DNA for the CDR3 is TGTGCCAGCAGGGGGGCCACGGGGGAGCAGTACTTC. Protein product: CASRGATGEQYF.